This section outlines one T cell receptor (beta chain) sequence together with its context. Its specificity is unknown. Every single patient, without exception, relapsed after autologous stem cell transplantation, and brentuximab vedotin exposure varied. Method: immunoSEQ multiplex PCR; TCRdb's copy keeps in-frame clones and lacks some. The data contain 95,000 to 100,000 clones, 80% to 90% of them singletons. The data stem from a study of PD-1 blockade in classical Hodgkin lymphoma. Study as a whole: Patients were dosed intravenously with nivolumab at 3 mg/kg every 2 weeks. General study points: Complete responders started with a diversity level that resembled newly diagnosed patients at baseline. The study found that TCR diversity rose significantly by C4D1 in CD4+ but not CD8+ cells. There remain no defined causes for the repertoire differences, which possibly reflect disease activity or prior therapy.

This clonotype was obtained from a human donor with classical Hodgkin lymphoma. This sample comprised peripheral blood mononuclear cells (PBMCs), obtained before the second cycle of nivolumab.

The CDR3 sequence is CASSPTGPEAFF. CDR3 sequence (DNA): TGTGCCAGTAGCCCGACAGGTCCTGAAGCTTTCTTT. The rearrangement uses TRBV19 and TRBJ1-1; tentatively, D is TRBD1 (6 bases). This CDR3 has 12 residues. Trimming left V 6 bases short and J 6 bases short, with 11 bases between. Germline CDR1 and CDR2: LNHDA and SQIVND (reference sequence).